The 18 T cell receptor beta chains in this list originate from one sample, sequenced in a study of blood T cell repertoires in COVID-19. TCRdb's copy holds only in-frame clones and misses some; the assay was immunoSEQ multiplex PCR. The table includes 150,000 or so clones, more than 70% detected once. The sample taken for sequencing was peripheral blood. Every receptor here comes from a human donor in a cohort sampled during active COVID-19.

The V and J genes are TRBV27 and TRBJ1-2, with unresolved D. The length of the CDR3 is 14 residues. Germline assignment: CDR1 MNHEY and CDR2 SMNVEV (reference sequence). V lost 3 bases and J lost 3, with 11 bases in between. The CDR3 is CASSFTSRDYGYTF. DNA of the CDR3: TGTGCCAGCAGTTTCACATCTCGGGACTATGGCTACACCTTC.

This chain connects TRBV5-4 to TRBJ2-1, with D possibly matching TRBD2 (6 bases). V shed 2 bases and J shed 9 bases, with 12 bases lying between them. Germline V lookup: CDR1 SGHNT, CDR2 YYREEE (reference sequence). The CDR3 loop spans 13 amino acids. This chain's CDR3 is CASSLPRRGEQFF. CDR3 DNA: TGTGCCAGCAGCTTACCCAGGCGGGGTGAGCAGTTCTTC.

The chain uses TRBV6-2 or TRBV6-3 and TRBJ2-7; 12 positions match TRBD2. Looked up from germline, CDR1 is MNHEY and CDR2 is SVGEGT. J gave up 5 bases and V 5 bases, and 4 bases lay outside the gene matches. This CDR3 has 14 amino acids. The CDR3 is CASSPTSGSDEQYF. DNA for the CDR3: TGTGCCAGCAGTCCGACTAGCGGGAGTGACGAGCAGTACTTC.

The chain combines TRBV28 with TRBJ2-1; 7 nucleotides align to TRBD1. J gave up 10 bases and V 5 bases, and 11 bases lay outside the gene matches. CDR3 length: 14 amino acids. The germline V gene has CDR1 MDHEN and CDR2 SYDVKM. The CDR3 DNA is TGTGCCAGCAGTCCCCAGACAGGGTCGGGGGAGCAGTTCTTC. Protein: CASSPQTGSGEQFF.

CDR3 DNA: TGTGCCAGCAGCTTAGTGGCGGGCTCCTACGAGCAGTACTTC. Amino acids: CASSLVAGSYEQYF. This chain uses TRBV7-6 with TRBJ2-7, with D possibly TRBD2 on 5 matching bases. Germline-derived CDR1 and CDR2 are SGHVS and FNYEAQ. V shed 1 base and J shed 0 bases, with 7 bases lying between them. The CDR3 is 14 residues long.

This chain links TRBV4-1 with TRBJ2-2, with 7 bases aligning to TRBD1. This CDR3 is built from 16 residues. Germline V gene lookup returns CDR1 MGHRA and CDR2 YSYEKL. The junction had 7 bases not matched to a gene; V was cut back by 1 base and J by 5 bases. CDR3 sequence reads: CASSQGKGARTGELFF. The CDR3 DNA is TGCGCCAGCAGCCAAGGAAAGGGGGCGCGGACCGGGGAGCTGTTTTTT.

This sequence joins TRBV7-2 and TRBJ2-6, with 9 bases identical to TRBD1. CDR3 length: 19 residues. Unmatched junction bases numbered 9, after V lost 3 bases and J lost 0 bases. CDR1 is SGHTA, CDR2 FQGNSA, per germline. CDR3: CASSFGQGKTYSGANVLTF. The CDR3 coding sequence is TGTGCCAGCAGCTTCGGACAGGGGAAGACTTACTCTGGGGCCAACGTCCTGACTTTC.

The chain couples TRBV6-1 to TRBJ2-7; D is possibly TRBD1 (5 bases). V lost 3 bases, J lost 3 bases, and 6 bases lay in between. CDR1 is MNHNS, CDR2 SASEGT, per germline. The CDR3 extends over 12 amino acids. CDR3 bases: TGTGCCAGCAGTGACGACAGCTACGAGCAGTACTTC. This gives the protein CASSDDSYEQYF.

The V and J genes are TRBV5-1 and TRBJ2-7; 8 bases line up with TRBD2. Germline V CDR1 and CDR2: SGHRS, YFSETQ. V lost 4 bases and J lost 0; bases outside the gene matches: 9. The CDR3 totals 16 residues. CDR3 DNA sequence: TGCGCCAGCAGCCAGCGGGAGCCAGTGAGCTCCTACGAGCAGTACTTC. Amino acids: CASSQREPVSSYEQYF.

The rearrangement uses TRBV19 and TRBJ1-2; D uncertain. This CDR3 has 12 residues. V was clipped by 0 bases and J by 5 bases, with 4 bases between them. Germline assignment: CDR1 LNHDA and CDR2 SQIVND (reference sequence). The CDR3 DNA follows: TGTGCCAGTAGTATAGACCGGTATGGCTACACCTTC. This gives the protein CASSIDRYGYTF.

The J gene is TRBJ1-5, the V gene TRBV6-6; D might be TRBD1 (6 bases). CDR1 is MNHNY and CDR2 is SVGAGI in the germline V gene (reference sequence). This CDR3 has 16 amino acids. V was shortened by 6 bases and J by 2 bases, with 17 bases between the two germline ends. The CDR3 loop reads CASSPMGAGGNQPQHF. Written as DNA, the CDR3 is TGTGCCAGCAGCCCTATGGGGGCAGGGGGCAATCAGCCCCAGCATTTT.

The CDR3 here is CASSLGLQVGNEQFF. The CDR3 region has the DNA TGCGCCAGCAGCCTGGGATTACAGGTGGGCAATGAGCAGTTCTTC. This sequence joins TRBV5-1 and TRBJ2-1; tentatively, D is TRBD1 (5 bases). The length of the CDR3 is 15 residues. CDR1 and CDR2 (germline): SGHRS, YFSETQ. With 4 bases removed from V and 6 bases from J, the gap between germline ends came to 17 bases.

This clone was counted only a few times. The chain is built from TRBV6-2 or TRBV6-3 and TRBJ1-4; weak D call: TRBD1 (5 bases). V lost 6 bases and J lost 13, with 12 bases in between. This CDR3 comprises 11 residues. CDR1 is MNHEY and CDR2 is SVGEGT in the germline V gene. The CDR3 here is CASSLDQGLFF. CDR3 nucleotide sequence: TGTGCCAGCAGCCTGGACCAGGGACTGTTTTTT.

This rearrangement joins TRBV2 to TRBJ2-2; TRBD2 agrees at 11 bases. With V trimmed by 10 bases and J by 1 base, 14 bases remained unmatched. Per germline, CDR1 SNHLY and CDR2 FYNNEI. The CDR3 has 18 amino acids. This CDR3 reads CATQGPSLAGGNTGELFF. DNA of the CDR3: TGTGCCACCCAGGGCCCATCCCTAGCGGGAGGGAACACCGGGGAGCTGTTTTTT.

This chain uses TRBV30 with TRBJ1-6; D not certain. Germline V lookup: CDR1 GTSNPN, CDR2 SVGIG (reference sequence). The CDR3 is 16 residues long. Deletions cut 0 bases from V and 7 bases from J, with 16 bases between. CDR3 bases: TGTGCCTGGAGTGTAAGAGGGAAGGGCGGGAATTCACCCCTCCACTTT. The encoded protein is CAWSVRGKGGNSPLHF.

Here the CDR3 reads CASSYSGKGETQYF. Written as DNA, the CDR3 is TGTGCCAGCAGTTACTCGGGAAAGGGGGAGACCCAGTACTTC. V usage is TRBV6-2 or TRBV6-3 and J usage is TRBJ2-5, with D possibly matching TRBD1 (5 bases). CDR3 length equals 14 residues. The germline CDR1 and CDR2 sequences are MNHEY and SVGEGT. The V and J ends lost 0 bases and 5 bases respectively, with 10 bases between them.

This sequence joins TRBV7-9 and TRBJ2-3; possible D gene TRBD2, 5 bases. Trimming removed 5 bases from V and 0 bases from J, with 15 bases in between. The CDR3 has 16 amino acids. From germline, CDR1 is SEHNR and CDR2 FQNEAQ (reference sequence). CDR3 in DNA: TGTGCCAGCAGCGCCTGGACTTCGACAAGCACAGATACGCAGTATTTT. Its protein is CASSAWTSTSTDTQYF.

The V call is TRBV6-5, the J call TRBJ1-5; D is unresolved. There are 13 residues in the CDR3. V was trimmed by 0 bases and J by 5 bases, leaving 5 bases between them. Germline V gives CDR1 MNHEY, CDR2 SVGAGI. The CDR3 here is CASSYSRYQPQHF. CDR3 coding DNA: TGTGCCAGCAGTTACTCGCGCTATCAGCCCCAGCATTTT.